Reported below is one T cell receptor (beta chain). The sample is drawn from a study of long-term antiretroviral therapy in people with HIV. The assay used was immunoSEQ (version v3.0), run at survey level. Sequencing was intended to reach about 35,000-55,000 T-cell genomes per sample. The data were produced by immunoSEQ multiplex PCR, yet TCRdb's version contains in-frame clones alone and is incomplete. The sample carries about 11,000 clones, around 84% recorded once. The specimen comprised unsorted PBMCs, sampled 7 to 7.5 years after starting antiretroviral therapy. This receptor was taken from a man aged 50-60 years with HIV.

CDR3 DNA: TGTGCCAGCAGCTTGTTTGGGACAGGGCTCACCGGGGAGCTGTTTTTT. This codes for CASSLFGTGLTGELFF. V gene TRBV5-6 combines with J gene TRBJ2-2; 9 positions match TRBD1. The CDR3 is made up of 16 amino acids. With V trimmed by 1 base and J by 4 bases, 5 bases remained unmatched. The germline V gene has CDR1 SGHDT and CDR2 YYEEEE.